Presented here are 23 T cell receptor beta chains from one specimen sequenced in a study of T cells expressing NK-cell markers. Using the 5' RACE reads, TCRdb records one entry per CDR3 protein without DNA. The listing records 300,000 or so distinct CDR3 sequences. Source material: blood T cells: a sorted CD56 or NKG2C T cell subset, CD4+ or CD8+ T cells, or bulk PBMC T cells (not recorded which). The receptors here all came from a woman aged 18 to 75 in good health.

This sequence joins TRBV7-8 and TRBJ1-1; TCRdb proposes TRBD1, but this gene call is untestable without DNA. The V gene's germline CDR1 is SGHVS and CDR2 FQNEAQ. CDR3 length: 14 amino acids. This CDR3 reads CASTLGGAGTEAFF. The entire variable domain, with the rest obtained from reference TRBV7-8 and TRBJ1-1, is as follows: GAGVSQSPRYKVAKRGQDVALRCDPISGHVSLFWYQQALGQGPEFLTYFQNEAQLDKSGLPSDRFFAERPEGSVSTLKIQRTQQEDSAVYLCASTLGGAGTEAFFGQGTRLTVV.

This chain links TRBV7-2 with TRBJ2-2. CDR1 and CDR2 from the germline V gene are SGHTA and FQGNSA. This CDR3 region has 16 residues. The CDR3 sequence: CASSLWSGANTGELFF.

The chain couples TRBV20-1 to TRBJ2-5; lacking DNA, the TRBD1 call made by TCRdb goes unchecked. Per the germline V gene, CDR1 is DFQATT and CDR2 is SNEGSKA (reference sequence). CDR3 length equals 14 residues. Here the CDR3 reads CSAPEGRLGETQYF.

The V call is TRBV7-8, the J call TRBJ2-5; TCRdb selects TRBD1, and the lack of DNA leaves this call unchecked. Per the germline V gene, CDR1 is SGHVS and CDR2 is FQNEAQ. The CDR3 has 14 amino acids. The CDR3 loop is CADSGQGIQETQYF.

The genes are TRBV6-2 or TRBV6-3 and TRBJ2-1; the D gene TCRdb calls, TRBD2, cannot be checked with no DNA. The CDR3 loop spans 15 amino acids. Germline V gene sequence: CDR1 MNHEY, CDR2 SVGEGT. CDR3 residues: CASAGLGSSYNEQFF.

The rearrangement joins TRBV28 to TRBJ2-7. From germline, CDR1 is MDHEN and CDR2 SYDVKM. The CDR3 covers 11 residues. The CDR3 sequence is CASKGTYEQYF.

The rearrangement uses TRBV12-3 or TRBV12-4 and TRBJ2-1; checking the TCRdb D call of TRBD2 is not possible without DNA. The CDR3 covers 14 residues. CDR3 sequence: CASSTGLGFNEQFF.

This chain uses TRBV5-1 with TRBJ2-3; TCRdb indicates TRBD1, and absent DNA this call remains unverified. Germline lookup yields CDR1 SGHRS and CDR2 YFSETQ. The CDR3 spans 16 residues. The CDR3 sequence: CASSSRTGVVKDTQYF.

The chain recombines TRBV9 with TRBJ2-1; TCRdb gives TRBD1 as the D gene, but with no DNA this cannot be confirmed. Per the germline V gene, CDR1 is SGDLS and CDR2 is YYNGEE. The CDR3 loop spans 16 amino acids. The CDR3: CASSLGGAGLAHEQFF.

The chain employs TRBV9 and TRBJ2-3; checking the TCRdb D call of TRBD2 is not possible without DNA. The germline gives CDR1 SGDLS, CDR2 YYNGEE. This CDR3 contains 18 residues. The CDR3 loop reads CASSVATASGGSTDTQYF.

This chain joins TRBV7-9 and TRBJ2-6; TCRdb names TRBD1, which stays unverified in the absence of DNA. CDR3 length equals 16 residues. In germline, CDR1 is SEHNR, CDR2 FQNEAQ (reference sequence). CDR3 amino acids: CASSIRRGSGANVLTF.

CDR3 in amino acids: CASSHAPQAGANVLTF. The chain joins TRBV5-1 to TRBJ2-6; as DNA is missing, the TRBD1 call by TCRdb cannot be tested. This CDR3 contains 16 residues. Germline-derived CDR1 and CDR2 are SGHRS and YFSETQ.

The V gene is TRBV5-1, the J gene TRBJ2-3; no DNA is available, so the TRBD1 call from TCRdb remains unchecked. This CDR3 has 15 amino acids. The germline CDR1 and CDR2 sequences are SGHRS and YFSETQ. CDR3 region: CASSLVGGSTDTQYF.

The chain is built from TRBV4-1 and TRBJ1-1; TCRdb lists TRBD1, though no DNA is available to test this call. This CDR3 is 14 amino acids long. Germline V gene sequence: CDR1 MGHRA, CDR2 YSYEKL. This CDR3 is CASSHQAGDTEAFF.

The chain is built from TRBV20-1 and TRBJ1-2. Germline lookup yields CDR1 DFQATT and CDR2 SNEGSKA (reference sequence). The CDR3 totals 15 residues. This chain's CDR3 is CSARGRQAGGWGYTF.

The chain has TRBV7-9 and TRBJ2-1; the D gene TCRdb calls, TRBD2, cannot be checked with no DNA. The CDR3 spans 16 residues. Looked up from germline, CDR1 is SEHNR and CDR2 is FQNEAQ (reference sequence). CDR3 sequence: CASTLGLGAQGDEQFF.

This chain uses TRBV12-3 or TRBV12-4 with TRBJ2-1; TCRdb reports TRBD2, a call that lacks DNA to check it against. The CDR3 runs to 15 residues. CDR3 loop: CASIKTGLARGEQFF.

The chain uses TRBV27 and TRBJ2-2. Germline-derived CDR1 and CDR2 are MNHEY and SMNVEV (reference sequence). The CDR3 has 12 residues. CDR3 region: CASSVWTGELFF.

The genes are TRBV7-2 and TRBJ2-3. Germline loops: CDR1 SGHTA, CDR2 FQGNSA. CDR3 length: 15 amino acids. Here the CDR3 reads CASSLEQHSTDTQYF.

The V and J genes are TRBV5-5 and TRBJ2-3. The CDR3 is 14 residues long. Germline V CDR1 and CDR2: SGHKS, YYEKEE (reference sequence). CDR3 region: CASSLSGRSDTQYF.

The gene calls are TRBV4-3 and TRBJ2-1; TCRdb proposes TRBD1, but this gene call is untestable without DNA. Germline V gene sequence: CDR1 LGHNA, CDR2 YSLEER. The CDR3 totals 15 residues. CDR3 in amino acids: CASSQLRGLGNEQFF.

The chain combines TRBV19 with TRBJ1-5. The CDR3 covers 12 residues. Per germline, CDR1 LNHDA and CDR2 SQIVND (reference sequence). The CDR3 sequence: CASNLGNQPQHF.

V and J are TRBV5-1 and TRBJ2-7; TCRdb calls TRBD2, which cannot be checked without DNA. CDR1 and CDR2 from the germline V gene are SGHRS and YFSETQ. The CDR3 contains 18 residues. This CDR3 is CASSLGLAGGMQGYEQYF.